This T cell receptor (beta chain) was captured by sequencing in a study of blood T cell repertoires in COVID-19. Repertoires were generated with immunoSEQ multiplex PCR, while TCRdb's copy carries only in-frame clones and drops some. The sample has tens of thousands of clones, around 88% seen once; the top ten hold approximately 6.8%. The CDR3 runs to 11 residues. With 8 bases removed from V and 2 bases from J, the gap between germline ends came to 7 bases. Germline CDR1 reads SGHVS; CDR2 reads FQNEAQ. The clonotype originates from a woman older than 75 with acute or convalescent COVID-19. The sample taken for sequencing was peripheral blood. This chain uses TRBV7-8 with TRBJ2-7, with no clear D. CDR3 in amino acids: CASAQTYEQYF. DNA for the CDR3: TGTGCCAGCGCACAGACCTACGAGCAGTACTTC.